A selection of T cell receptor beta chains follows, all from one sample in a study of control samples from healthy donors and cancer patients. Assay used: immunoSEQ multiplex PCR; TCRdb lists only in-frame clones, some missing. The top ten clones hold around 6.5% of a sample with under 80,000 clones, around 94% of them seen once. The sequencing sample was made of blood. The source of these receptors is a woman between 35 and 50 years old in good health. The CDR3 runs from the conserved cysteine through the conserved F or W. Fields, in order: D gene, CDR3 length, V gene, J gene, CDR3 DNA, CDR3 protein. D genes are given only for firm matches.

TRBD2,18,TRBV6-7,TRBJ2-3,TGTGCCAGCAGTTGGGAGTTTGCGCGGGGGGTCCGCACAGATACGCAGTATTTT,CASSWEFARGVRTDTQYF
TRBD1,13,TRBV5-1,TRBJ1-2,TGCGCCAGCAGTAAGACAGGGGGCTATGGCTACACCTTC,CASSKTGGYGYTF
-,11,TRBV3-1/TRBV3-2,TRBJ1-6,TGTGCCAGCAGCCAAGATTCACCCCTCCACTTT,CASSQDSPLHF
-,12,TRBV7-9,TRBJ1-1,TGTGCCAGCAGCCCTGCAGCACTCGAAGCTTTCTTT,CASSPAALEAFF
TRBD2,17,TRBV18,TRBJ2-1,TGTGCCAGCTCACCTTGGGCTAGCGGGAAACCCGGGAATGAGCAGTTCTTC,CASSPWASGKPGNEQFF
TRBD1,15,TRBV27,TRBJ2-5,TGTGCCAGCAGTTCCTACGGACAGGGGCGAGAGACCCAGTACTTC,CASSSYGQGRETQYF
TRBD2,14,TRBV11-1,TRBJ2-3,TGTGCCAGCAGCCCTAGCGGTTCTACAGATACGCAGTATTTT,CASSPSGSTDTQYF
TRBD1,14,TRBV10-2,TRBJ2-3,TGCGCCAGCAGGGGGGACAGGGGGACAGATACGCAGTATTTT,CASRGDRGTDTQYF
-,16,TRBV3-1/TRBV3-2,TRBJ2-6,TGTGCCAGCAGCGGGACGCTTGGCTCTGGGGCCAACGTCCTGACTTTC,CASSGTLGSGANVLTF
-,16,TRBV5-1,TRBJ1-2,TGCGCCAGCAGCTTGGTTCCAGGGGTAAGCGTCTATGGCTACACCTTC,CASSLVPGVSVYGYTF
-,13,TRBV9,TRBJ2-2,TGTGCCAGCAGCGTAGGGCTGGGAGGGGAGCTGTTTTTT,CASSVGLGGELFF
TRBD1,13,TRBV9,TRBJ2-7,TGTGCCAGCAGCTGGGACAGTTCCTACGAGCAGTACTTC,CASSWDSSYEQYF
TRBD1,16,TRBV6-2/TRBV6-3,TRBJ2-1,TGTGCCAGCAGTTACTCCAGGGGGCTAGTAGACAATGAGCAGTTCTTC,CASSYSRGLVDNEQFF
-,13,TRBV6-5,TRBJ1-1,TGTGCCAGCAGTTATGGACAGTACACTGAAGCTTTCTTT,CASSYGQYTEAFF
-,14,TRBV9,TRBJ1-5,TGTGCCAGCAGCGCGCAGGGGCTACGACAGCCCCAGCATTTT,CASSAQGLRQPQHF